The count of the clone carrying this T cell receptor beta chain is one. Self-reported history from a screening survey and questionnaire set each donor's cohort. This sample was included in a study of blood T cell repertoires in COVID-19. Whole-study context: The cDNA or gDNA used as material had been derived from T cells, B-cell-depleted T cells, or PBMCs.

Methods used by the authors: Reference gene primer amplification gave nucleated cell count estimates. Here immunoSEQ multiplex PCR was the method, and the copy in TCRdb shows in-frame clones only, minus some. The V and J calls and the clone size are those of that table, but D and trimming were determined from the DNA. The repertoire holds around 420,000 clones, approximately 88% seen once, with 2% to 2.5% in the top ten. The germline V gene has CDR1 KGHDR and CDR2 SFDVKD. The CDR3 runs to 14 residues. With 3 bases removed from V and 4 bases from J, the gap between germline ends came to 11 bases. The sequence was obtained from a woman aged 35 to 49 with acute COVID-19. What was sequenced was PBMCs or T cells enriched from blood (not recorded which). The chain carries TRBV24-1 and TRBJ1-2; D not resolved. The CDR3 nucleotides read TGTGCCACCAGTGATCCAAACACCCCCTATGGCTACACCTTC. This encodes CATSDPNTPYGYTF.